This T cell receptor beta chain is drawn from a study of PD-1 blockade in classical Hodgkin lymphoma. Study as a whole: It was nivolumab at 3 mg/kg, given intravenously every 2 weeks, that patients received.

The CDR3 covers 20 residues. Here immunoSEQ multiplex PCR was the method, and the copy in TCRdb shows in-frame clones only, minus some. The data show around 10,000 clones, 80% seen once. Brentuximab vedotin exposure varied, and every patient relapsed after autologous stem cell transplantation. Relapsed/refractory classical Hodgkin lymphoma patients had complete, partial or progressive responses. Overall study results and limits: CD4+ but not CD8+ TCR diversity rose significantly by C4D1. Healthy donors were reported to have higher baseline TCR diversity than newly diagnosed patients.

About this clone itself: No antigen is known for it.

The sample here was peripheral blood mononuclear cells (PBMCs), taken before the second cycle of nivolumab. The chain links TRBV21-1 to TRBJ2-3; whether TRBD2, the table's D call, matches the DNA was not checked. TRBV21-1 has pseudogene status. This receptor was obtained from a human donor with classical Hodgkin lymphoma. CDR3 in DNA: TGTGCCAGCAGCAAAGACGGGAGCGTTTCAGCGGAGAGAGGCACAGATACGCAGTATTTT. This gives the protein CASSKDGSVSAERGTDTQYF.